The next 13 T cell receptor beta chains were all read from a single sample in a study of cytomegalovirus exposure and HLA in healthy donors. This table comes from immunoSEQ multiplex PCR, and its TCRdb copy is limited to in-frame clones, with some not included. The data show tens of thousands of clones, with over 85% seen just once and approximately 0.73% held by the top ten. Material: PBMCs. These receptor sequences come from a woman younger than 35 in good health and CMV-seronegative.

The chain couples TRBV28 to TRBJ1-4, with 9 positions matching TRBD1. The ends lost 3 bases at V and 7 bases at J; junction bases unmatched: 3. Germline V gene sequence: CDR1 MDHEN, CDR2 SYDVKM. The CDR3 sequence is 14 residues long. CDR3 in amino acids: CASSLGQGGEKLFF. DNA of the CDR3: TGTGCCAGCAGTTTGGGACAGGGAGGTGAAAAACTGTTTTTT.

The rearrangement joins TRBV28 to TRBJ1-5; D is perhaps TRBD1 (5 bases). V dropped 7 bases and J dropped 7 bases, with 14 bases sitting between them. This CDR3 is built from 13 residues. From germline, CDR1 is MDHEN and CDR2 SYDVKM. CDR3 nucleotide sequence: TGTGCCAGCACCGTGGGGGGGGGACAGCCCCAGCATTTT. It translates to CASTVGGGQPQHF.

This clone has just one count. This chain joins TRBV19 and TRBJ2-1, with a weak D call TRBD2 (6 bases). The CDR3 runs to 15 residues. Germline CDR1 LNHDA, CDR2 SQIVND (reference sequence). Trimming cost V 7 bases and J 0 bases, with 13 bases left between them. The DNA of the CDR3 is TGTGCCAGTAATCTCGGGAGAAGCTCCTACAATGAGCAGTTCTTC. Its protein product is CASNLGRSSYNEQFF.

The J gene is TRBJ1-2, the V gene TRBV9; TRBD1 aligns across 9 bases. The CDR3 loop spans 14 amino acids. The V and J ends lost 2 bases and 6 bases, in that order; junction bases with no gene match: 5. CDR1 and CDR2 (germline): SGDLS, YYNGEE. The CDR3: CASSVRRTGDGYTF. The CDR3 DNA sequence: TGTGCCAGCAGCGTTCGGCGGACAGGGGATGGCTACACCTTC. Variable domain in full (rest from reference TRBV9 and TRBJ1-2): DSGVTQTPKHLITATGQRVTLRCSPRSGDLSVYWYQQSLDQGLQFLIQYYNGEERAKGNILERFSAQQFPDLHSELNLSSLELGDSALYFCASSVRRTGDGYTFGSGTRLTVV.

CDR3 DNA sequence: TGCGCCAGCAGCCAAGAGGGGGGGTGGGCCGGGGAGCTGTTTTTT. Its translation: CASSQEGGWAGELFF. The chain uses TRBV4-3 and TRBJ2-2; TRBD2 matches at 7 bases. The CDR3 has 15 residues. V shed 0 bases and J 6 bases; nucleotides not matched to a gene: 4. Per the germline V gene, CDR1 is LGHNA and CDR2 is YSLEER.

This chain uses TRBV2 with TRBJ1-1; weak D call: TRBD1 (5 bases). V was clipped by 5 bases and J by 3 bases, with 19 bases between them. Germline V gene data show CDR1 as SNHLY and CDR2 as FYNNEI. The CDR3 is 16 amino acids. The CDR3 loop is CASSRGAMSGDTEAFF. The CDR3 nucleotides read TGTGCCAGCAGTAGAGGGGCTATGAGCGGGGACACTGAAGCTTTCTTT. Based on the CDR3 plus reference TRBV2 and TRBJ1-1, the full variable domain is EPEVTQTPSHQVTQMGQEVILRCVPISNHLYFYWYRQILGQKVEFLVSFYNNEISEKSEIFDDQFSVERPDGSNFTLKIRSTKLEDSAMYFCASSRGAMSGDTEAFFGQGTRLTVV.

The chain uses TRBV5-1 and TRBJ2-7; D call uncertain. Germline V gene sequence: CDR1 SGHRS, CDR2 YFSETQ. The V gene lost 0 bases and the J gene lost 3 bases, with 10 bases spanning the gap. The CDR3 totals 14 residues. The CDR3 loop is CASSLVMVSYEQYF. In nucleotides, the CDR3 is TGCGCCAGCAGCTTGGTTATGGTGAGCTACGAGCAGTACTTC.

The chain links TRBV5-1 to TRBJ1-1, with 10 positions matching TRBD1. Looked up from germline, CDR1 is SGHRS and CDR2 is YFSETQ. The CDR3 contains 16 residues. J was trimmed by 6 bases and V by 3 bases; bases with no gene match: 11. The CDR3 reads CASSWDRGYQSPEAFF. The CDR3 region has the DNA TGCGCCAGCAGCTGGGACAGGGGATATCAAAGCCCTGAAGCTTTCTTT.

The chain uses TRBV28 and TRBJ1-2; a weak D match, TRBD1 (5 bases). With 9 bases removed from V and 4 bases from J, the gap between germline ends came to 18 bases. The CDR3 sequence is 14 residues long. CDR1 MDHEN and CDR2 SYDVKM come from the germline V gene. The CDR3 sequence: CASTPGGTLYGYTF. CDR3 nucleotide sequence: TGTGCCAGTACCCCGGGGGGTACGCTCTATGGCTACACCTTC.

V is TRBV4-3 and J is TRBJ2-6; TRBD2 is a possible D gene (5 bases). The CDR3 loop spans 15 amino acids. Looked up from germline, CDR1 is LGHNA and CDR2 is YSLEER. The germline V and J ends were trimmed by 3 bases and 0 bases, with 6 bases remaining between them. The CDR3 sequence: CASSHEGSGANVLTF. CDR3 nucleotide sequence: TGCGCCAGCAGCCATGAGGGCTCTGGGGCCAACGTCCTGACTTTC.

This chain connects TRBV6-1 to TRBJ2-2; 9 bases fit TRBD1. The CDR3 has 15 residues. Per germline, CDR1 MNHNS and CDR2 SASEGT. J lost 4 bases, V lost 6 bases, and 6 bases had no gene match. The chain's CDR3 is CASRPGTGTTGELFF. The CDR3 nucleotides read TGTGCCAGCAGACCGGGGACAGGGACCACCGGGGAGCTGTTTTTT.

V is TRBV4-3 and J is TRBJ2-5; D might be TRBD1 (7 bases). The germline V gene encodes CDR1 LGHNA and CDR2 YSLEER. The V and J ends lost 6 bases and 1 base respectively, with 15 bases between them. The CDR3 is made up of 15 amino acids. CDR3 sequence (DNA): TGCGCCAGCAGTTATGGAGGGACAGCCCAAGAGACCCAGTACTTC. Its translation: CASSYGGTAQETQYF.

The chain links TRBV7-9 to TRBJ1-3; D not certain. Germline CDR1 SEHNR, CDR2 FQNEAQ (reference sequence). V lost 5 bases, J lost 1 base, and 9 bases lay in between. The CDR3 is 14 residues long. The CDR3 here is CASSPTRSGNTIYF. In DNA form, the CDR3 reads TGTGCCAGCAGCCCCACAAGATCTGGAAACACCATATATTTT. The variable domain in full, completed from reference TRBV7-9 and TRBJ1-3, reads DTGVSQNPRHKITKRGQNVTFRCDPISEHNRLYWYRQTLGQGPEFLTYFQNEAQLEKSRLLSDRFSAERPKGSFSTLEIQRTEQGDSAMYLCASSPTRSGNTIYFGEGSWLTVV.